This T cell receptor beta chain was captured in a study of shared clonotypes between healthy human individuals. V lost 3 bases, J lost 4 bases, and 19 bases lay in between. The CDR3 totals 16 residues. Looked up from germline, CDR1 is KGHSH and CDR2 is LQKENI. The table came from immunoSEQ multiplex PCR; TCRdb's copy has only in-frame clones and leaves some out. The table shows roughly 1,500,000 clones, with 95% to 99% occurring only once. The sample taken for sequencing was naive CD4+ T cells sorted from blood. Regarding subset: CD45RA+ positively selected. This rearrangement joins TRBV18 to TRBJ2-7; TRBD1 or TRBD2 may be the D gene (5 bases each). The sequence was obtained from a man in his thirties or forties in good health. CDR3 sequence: CASSPFPRDPSYEQYF. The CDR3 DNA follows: TGTGCCAGCTCACCCTTCCCCCGGGACCCTTCGTACGAGCAGTACTTC.